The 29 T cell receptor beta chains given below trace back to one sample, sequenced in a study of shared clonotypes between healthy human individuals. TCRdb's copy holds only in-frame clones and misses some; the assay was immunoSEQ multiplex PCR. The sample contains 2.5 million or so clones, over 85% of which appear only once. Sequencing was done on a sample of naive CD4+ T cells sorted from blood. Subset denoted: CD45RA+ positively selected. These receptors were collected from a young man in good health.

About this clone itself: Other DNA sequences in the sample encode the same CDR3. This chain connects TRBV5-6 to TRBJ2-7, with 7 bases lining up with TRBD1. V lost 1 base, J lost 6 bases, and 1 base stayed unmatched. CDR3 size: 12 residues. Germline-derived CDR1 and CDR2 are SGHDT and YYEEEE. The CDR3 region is CASSLTGVEQYF. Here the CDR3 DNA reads TGTGCCAGCAGCTTGACAGGGGTCGAGCAGTACTTC.

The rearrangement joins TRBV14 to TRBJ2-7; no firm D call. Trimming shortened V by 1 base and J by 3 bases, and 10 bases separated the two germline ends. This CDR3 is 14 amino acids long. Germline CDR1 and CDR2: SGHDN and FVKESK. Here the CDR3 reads CASSQAGSFYEQYF. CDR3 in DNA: TGTGCCAGCAGCCAAGCCGGCTCCTTCTACGAGCAGTACTTC.

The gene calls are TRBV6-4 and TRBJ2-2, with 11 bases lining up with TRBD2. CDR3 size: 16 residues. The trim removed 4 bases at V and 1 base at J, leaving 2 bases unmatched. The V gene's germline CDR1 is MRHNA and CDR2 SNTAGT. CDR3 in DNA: TGTGCCAGCAGTGCTGGGACTAGCGGGAACACCGGGGAGCTGTTTTTT. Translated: CASSAGTSGNTGELFF.

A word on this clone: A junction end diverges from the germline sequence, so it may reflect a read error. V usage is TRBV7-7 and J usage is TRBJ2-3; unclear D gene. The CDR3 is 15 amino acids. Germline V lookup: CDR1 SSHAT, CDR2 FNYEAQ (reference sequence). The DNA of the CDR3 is TGTGCTAGCAGCTTACAGCCAACTAGCACAGATACGCAGTATTTT. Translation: CASSLQPTSTDTQYF.

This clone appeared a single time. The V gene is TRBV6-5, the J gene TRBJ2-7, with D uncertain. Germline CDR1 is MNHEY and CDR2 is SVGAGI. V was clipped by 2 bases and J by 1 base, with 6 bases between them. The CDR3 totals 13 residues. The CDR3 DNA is TGTGCCAGCAGTTACGGGCATTCCTACGAGCAGTACTTC. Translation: CASSYGHSYEQYF.

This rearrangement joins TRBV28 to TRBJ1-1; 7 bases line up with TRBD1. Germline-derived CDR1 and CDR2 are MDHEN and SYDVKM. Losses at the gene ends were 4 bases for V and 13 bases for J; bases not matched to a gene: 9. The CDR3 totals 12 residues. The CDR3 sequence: CASSSYDRVDFF. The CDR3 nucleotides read TGTGCCAGCAGTTCGTACGACAGGGTTGATTTCTTT.

For the CDR3, the DNA is TGTGCCAGCAGCTCCAAATCAGGGGTGGATCAGCCCCAGCATTTT. Its protein product is CASSSKSGVDQPQHF. This sequence joins TRBV7-2 and TRBJ1-5; possibly TRBD1 for D (6 bases). The CDR3 runs to 15 residues. With 4 bases removed from V and 5 bases from J, the gap between germline ends came to 15 bases. The germline V gene encodes CDR1 SGHTA and CDR2 FQGNSA.

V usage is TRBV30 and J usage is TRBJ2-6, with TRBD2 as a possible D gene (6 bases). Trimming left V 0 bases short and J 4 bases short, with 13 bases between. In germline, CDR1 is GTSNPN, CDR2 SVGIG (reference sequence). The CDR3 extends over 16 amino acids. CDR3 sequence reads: CAWSVQGGAGANVLTF. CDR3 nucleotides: TGTGCCTGGAGTGTGCAGGGAGGAGCAGGGGCCAACGTCCTGACTTTC. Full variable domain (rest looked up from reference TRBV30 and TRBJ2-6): SQTIHQWPATLVQPVGSPLSLECTVEGTSNPNLYWYRQAAGRGLQLLFYSVGIGQISSEVPQNLSASRPQDRQFILSSKKLLLSDSGFYLCAWSVQGGAGANVLTFGAGSRLTVL.

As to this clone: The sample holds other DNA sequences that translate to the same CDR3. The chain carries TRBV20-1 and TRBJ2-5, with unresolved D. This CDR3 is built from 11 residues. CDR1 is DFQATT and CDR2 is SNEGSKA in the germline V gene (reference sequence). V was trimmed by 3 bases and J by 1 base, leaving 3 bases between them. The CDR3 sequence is CSASPQETQYF. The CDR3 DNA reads TGCAGTGCTAGTCCCCAAGAGACCCAGTACTTC.

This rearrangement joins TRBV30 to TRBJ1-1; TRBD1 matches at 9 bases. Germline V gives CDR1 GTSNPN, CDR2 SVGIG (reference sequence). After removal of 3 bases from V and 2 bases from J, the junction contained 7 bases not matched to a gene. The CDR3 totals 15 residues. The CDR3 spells CAWRHGTGINTEAFF. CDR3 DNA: TGTGCCTGGAGGCACGGGACAGGGATAAACACTGAAGCTTTCTTT.

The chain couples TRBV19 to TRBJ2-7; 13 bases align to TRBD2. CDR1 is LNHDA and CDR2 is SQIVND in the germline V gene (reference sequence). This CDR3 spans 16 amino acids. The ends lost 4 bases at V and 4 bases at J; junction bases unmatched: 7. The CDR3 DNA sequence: TGTGCCAGTAGTACTCGGACTAGCGGGGGAGCATACGAGCAGTACTTC. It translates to CASSTRTSGGAYEQYF.

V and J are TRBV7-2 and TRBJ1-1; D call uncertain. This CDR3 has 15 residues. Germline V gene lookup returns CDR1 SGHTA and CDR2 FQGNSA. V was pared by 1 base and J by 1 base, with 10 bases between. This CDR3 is CASSLVTTPNTEAFF. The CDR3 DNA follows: TGTGCCAGCAGCTTAGTGACCACTCCGAACACTGAAGCTTTCTTT.

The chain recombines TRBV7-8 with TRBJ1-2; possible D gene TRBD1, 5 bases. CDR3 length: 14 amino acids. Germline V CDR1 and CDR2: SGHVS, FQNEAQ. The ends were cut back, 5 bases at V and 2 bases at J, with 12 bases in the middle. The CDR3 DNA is TGTGCCAGCAGCGCGGGGCTTAGGAACTATGGCTACACCTTC. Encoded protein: CASSAGLRNYGYTF.

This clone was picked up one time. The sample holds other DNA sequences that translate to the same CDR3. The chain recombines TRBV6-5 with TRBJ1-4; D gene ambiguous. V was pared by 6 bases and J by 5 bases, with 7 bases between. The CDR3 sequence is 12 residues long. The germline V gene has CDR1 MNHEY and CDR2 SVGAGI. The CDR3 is CASRRGNEKLFF. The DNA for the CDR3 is TGTGCCAGCAGAAGAGGAAATGAAAAACTGTTTTTT.

The CDR3 nucleotides are TGTGCCAGCAGCTTGGATCAGACAGGGATTGGCTACACCTTC. Its protein product is CASSLDQTGIGYTF. This sequence joins TRBV5-4 and TRBJ1-2, with TRBD1 matching over 7 bases. V lost 0 bases, J lost 7 bases, and 6 bases stayed unmatched. Germline V gene sequence: CDR1 SGHNT, CDR2 YYREEE (reference sequence). The CDR3 is 14 residues long.

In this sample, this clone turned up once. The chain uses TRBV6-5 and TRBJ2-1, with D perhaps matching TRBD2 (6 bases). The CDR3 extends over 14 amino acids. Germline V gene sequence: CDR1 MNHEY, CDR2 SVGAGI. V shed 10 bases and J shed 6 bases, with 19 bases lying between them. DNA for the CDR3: TGTGCCACCGCCCCATTGGGGGGACGCAATGAGCAGTTCTTC. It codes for CATAPLGGRNEQFF.

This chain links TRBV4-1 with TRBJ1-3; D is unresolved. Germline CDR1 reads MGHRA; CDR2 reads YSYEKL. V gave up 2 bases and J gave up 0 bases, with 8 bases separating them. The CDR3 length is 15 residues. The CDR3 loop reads CASSQLDRSGNTIYF. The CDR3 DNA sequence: TGCGCCAGCAGCCAACTTGACCGCTCTGGAAACACCATATATTTT.

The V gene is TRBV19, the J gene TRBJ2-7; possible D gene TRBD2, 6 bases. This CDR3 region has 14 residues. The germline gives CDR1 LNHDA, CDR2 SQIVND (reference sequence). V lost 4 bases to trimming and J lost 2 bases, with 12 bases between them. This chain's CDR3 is CASSTPGETYEQYF. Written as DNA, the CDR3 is TGTGCCAGTAGTACTCCGGGGGAGACCTACGAGCAGTACTTC. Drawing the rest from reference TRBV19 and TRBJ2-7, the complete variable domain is DGGITQSPKYLFRKEGQNVTLSCEQNLNHDAMYWYRQDPGQGLRLIYYSQIVNDFQKGDIAEGYSVSREKKESFPLTVTSAQKNPTAFYLCASSTPGETYEQYFGPGTRLTVT.

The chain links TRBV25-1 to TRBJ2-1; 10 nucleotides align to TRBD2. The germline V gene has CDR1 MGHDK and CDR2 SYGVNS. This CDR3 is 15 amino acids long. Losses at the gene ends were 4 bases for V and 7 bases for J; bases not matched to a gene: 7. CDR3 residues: CASSAPSGGANEQFF. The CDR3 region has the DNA TGTGCCAGCAGTGCCCCCAGCGGGGGGGCGAATGAGCAGTTCTTC.

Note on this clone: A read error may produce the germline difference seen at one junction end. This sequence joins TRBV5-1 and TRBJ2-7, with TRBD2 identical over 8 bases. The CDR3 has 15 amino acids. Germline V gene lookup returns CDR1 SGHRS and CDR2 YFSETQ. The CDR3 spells CASSSLAGGLYQQYF. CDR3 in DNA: TGCGCCAGCAGCTCCCTCGCGGGGGGCCTCTACCAGCAGTACTTC.

CDR3 loop: CASSLSSGRTEAFF. The CDR3 region has the DNA TGTGCCAGCAGTTTAAGTTCGGGGCGCACTGAAGCTTTCTTT. V gene TRBV27 combines with J gene TRBJ1-1; possibly TRBD1 for D (5 bases). With 2 bases removed from V and 4 bases from J, the gap between germline ends came to 11 bases. CDR1 and CDR2 (germline): MNHEY, SMNVEV (reference sequence). This CDR3 is built from 14 residues.

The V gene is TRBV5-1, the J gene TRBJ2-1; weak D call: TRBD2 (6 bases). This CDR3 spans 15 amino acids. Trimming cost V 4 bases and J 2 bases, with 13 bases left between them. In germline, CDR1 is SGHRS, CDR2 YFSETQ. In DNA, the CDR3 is TGCGCCAGCAGCGGGATGGAGGGCCCCTACAATGAGCAGTTCTTC. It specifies CASSGMEGPYNEQFF.

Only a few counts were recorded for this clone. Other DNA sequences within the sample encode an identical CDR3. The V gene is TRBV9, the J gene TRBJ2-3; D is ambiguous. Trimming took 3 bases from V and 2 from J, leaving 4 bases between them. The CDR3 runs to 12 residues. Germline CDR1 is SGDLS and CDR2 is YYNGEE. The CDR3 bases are TGTGCCAGCAGCGGATCCACAGATACGCAGTATTTT. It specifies CASSGSTDTQYF.

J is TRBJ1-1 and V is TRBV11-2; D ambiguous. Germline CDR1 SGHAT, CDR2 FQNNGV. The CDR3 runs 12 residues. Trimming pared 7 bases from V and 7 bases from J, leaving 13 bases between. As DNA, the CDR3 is TGTGCCAGCAATCGCGGCCCAGGTGAAGCTTTCTTT. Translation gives CASNRGPGEAFF. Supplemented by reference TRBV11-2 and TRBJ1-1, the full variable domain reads EAGVAQSPRYKIIEKRQSVAFWCNPISGHATLYWYQQILGQGPKLLIQFQNNGVVDDSQLPKDRFSAERLKGVDSTLKIQPAKLEDSAVYLCASNRGPGEAFFGQGTRLTVV.

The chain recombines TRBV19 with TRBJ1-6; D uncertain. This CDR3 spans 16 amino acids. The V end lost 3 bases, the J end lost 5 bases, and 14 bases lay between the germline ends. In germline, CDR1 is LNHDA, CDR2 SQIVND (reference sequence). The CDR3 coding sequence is TGTGCCAGTAGTATGGAGGCGCAAATTAATAATTCACCCCTCCACTTT. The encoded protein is CASSMEAQINNSPLHF.

CDR3 sequence reads: CASSSGTDKDSPLHF. The CDR3 DNA is TGCGCCAGCAGCTCTGGGACAGATAAGGATTCACCCCTCCACTTT. V gene TRBV5-1 combines with J gene TRBJ1-6; 7 bases line up with TRBD1. V shed 3 bases and J 8 bases; nucleotides not matched to a gene: 8. Germline V CDR1 and CDR2: SGHRS, YFSETQ. The CDR3 length is 15 residues.

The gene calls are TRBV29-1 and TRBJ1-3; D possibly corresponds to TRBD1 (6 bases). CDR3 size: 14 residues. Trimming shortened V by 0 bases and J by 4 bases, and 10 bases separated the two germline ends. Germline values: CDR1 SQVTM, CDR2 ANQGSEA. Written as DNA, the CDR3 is TGCAGCGTTGAAGATAAGGGGGACGGAAACACCATATATTTT. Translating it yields CSVEDKGDGNTIYF.

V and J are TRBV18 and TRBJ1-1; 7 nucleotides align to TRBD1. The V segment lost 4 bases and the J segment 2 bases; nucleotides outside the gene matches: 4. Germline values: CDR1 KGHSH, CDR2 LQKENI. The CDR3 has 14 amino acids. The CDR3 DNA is TGTGCCAGCTCACAGGACAGGCACAACACTGAAGCTTTCTTT. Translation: CASSQDRHNTEAFF.

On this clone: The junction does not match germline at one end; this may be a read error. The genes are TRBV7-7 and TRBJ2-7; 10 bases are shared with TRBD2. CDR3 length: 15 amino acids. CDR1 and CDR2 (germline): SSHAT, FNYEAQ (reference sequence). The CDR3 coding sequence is TGTGCTAGCAGCCGCGGACTAGCGGCCGGCTACGAGCAGTACTTC. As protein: CASSRGLAAGYEQYF.